One and the same sample provided the 8 T cell receptor beta chains below, sequenced in a study of cytomegalovirus exposure and HLA in healthy donors. Researchers ran the PCR with 60 Vbeta and 13 Jbeta primers. Assay used: immunoSEQ multiplex PCR; TCRdb lists only in-frame clones, some missing. The table shows around 230,000 clones, with approximately 85% occurring only once. Material: PBMCs. These receptors were collected from a girl aged 2 to 9 in good health and CMV-seronegative.

The genes are TRBV6-1 and TRBJ1-5; D not certain. Germline loops: CDR1 MNHNS, CDR2 SASEGT. CDR3 length: 12 residues. Trimming shortened V by 3 bases and J by 11 bases, and 11 bases separated the two germline ends. The CDR3 reads CASSEAPRSQHF. The CDR3 nucleotides read TGTGCCAGCAGTGAGGCCCCTAGGTCCCAGCATTTT.

The CDR3 coding sequence is TGCGCCAGCAGCCCTGGGGGCCCGAACACCGGGGAGCTGTTTTTT. This sequence encodes CASSPGGPNTGELFF. The chain employs TRBV5-1 and TRBJ2-2; the D gene is possibly TRBD1 (6 bases). CDR1 SGHRS and CDR2 YFSETQ come from the germline V gene. CDR3 length: 15 residues. V gave up 4 bases and J gave up 0 bases, with 10 bases separating them.

V and J are TRBV4-2 and TRBJ2-5; D is unresolved. Germline CDR1 reads LGHNA; CDR2 reads YNFKEQ. V lost 0 bases to trimming and J lost 7 bases, with 15 bases between them. This CDR3 comprises 15 residues. The DNA of the CDR3 is TGTGCCAGCAGCCAAGATTTACCTAGGTTTCGGACCCAGTACTTC. Its translation: CASSQDLPRFRTQYF.

The chain combines TRBV5-6 with TRBJ1-2; D not certain. CDR3 length: 13 amino acids. CDR1 and CDR2 from the germline V gene are SGHDT and YYEEEE. The germline V and J ends were trimmed by 1 base and 8 bases, with 12 bases remaining between them. CDR3 sequence (DNA): TGTGCCAGCAGCTTGAGCCGGAGGGAGGGCTACACCTTC. Translated: CASSLSRREGYTF.

This clone was counted a few times. The J gene is TRBJ2-7, the V gene TRBV19; 7 positions match TRBD1. CDR3 size: 14 residues. Trimming took 6 bases from V and 5 from J; bases not matched to a gene: 10. The germline gives CDR1 LNHDA, CDR2 SQIVND (reference sequence). CDR3 region: CASSPDRVGDEQYF. The CDR3 DNA is TGTGCCAGTAGCCCTGACAGGGTGGGTGACGAGCAGTACTTC.

V is TRBV10-2 and J is TRBJ1-2; D not certain. From germline, CDR1 is WSHSY and CDR2 SAAADI. The CDR3 loop spans 14 amino acids. V was trimmed by 0 bases and J by 6 bases, leaving 11 bases between them. CDR3 sequence (DNA): TGCGCCAGCAGTGAGTCCTCGAGCATTCATGGCTACACCTTC. Translation: CASSESSSIHGYTF.

V usage is TRBV6-5 and J usage is TRBJ1-1, with 7 bases lining up with TRBD1. The CDR3 sequence is 14 residues long. V lost 6 bases, J lost 0 bases, and 4 bases stayed unmatched. The germline gives CDR1 MNHEY, CDR2 SVGAGI. The CDR3 is CASSRQGMNTEAFF. In DNA form, the CDR3 reads TGTGCCAGCAGCCGACAGGGAATGAACACTGAAGCTTTCTTT.

This clone has just one count. As DNA, the CDR3 is TGCAGCGTTGACCGCAGACAGGGGGCTAGGTACGAGCAGTACTTC. Translating it yields CSVDRRQGARYEQYF. The chain carries TRBV29-1 and TRBJ2-5; TRBD1 matches 10 bases. The DNA end is more similar to TRBJ2-7, so the J call may be wrong. Germline V gene sequence: CDR1 SQVTM, CDR2 ANQGSEA. The CDR3 totals 15 residues.